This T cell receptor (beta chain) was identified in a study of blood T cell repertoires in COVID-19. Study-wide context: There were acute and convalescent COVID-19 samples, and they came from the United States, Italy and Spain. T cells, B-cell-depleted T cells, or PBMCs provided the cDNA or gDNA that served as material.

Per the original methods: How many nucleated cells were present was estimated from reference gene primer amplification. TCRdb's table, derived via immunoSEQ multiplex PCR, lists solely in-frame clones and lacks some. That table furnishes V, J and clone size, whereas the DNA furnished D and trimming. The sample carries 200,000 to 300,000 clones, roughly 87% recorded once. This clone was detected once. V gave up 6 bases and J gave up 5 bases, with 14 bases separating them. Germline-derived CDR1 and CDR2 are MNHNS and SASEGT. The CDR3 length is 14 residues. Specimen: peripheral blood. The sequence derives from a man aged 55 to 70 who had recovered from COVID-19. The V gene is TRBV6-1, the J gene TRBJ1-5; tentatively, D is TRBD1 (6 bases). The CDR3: CASRSVGGHQPQHF. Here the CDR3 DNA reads TGTGCCAGCAGATCGGTAGGGGGACATCAGCCCCAGCATTTT.